These T cell receptor beta chains were read from a single sample in a study of tumor-infiltrating lymphocytes in primary liver carcinoma. TCRdb analysed the multiplex PCR reads with MiXCR anew, one entry per CDR3 protein. The repertoire holds about 32,000 distinct CDR3 sequences, with roughly four fifths as singletons. Material for sequencing was liver tumor tissue from sampling region 4. Every receptor here comes from a man aged 35 to 55 with primary liver carcinoma and hepatitis B virus infection. CDR3s include the opening cysteine and the closing phenylalanine or tryptophan. The D gene is left open where the match is weak. The listing skips clone size in some rows; elsewhere it reads once, few, many or a size class.

TRBV14	19	NA	TRBD2	TRBJ2-7	TGTGCCAGCAGCCCCCGACTAGCGGGAGCCCCTCTGGTCACCTACGAGCAGTACTTC	CASSPRLAGAPLVTYEQYF
TRBV11-2	15	NA	TRBD1	TRBJ2-7	TGTGCCAGCAGCATACCATGGACAGGGGAAAACGAGCAGTATTTC	CASSIPWTGENEQYF
TRBV30	13	few	NA	TRBJ2-3	TGTGCTTCGGGCCAGCGGAACACAGATACGCAGTATTTT	CASGQRNTDTQYF
TRBV20-1	16	few	NA	TRBJ2-3	TGCAGTGCTAGTGGGTGGGGGGGCGATTGGACAGATACGCAGTATTTT	CSASGWGGDWTDTQYF
TRBV29-1	12	NA	NA	TRBJ2-3	TGCAGCGTTGGAGCCAAGGCGGCTACGCAGTACTTT	CSVGAKAATQYF
TRBV11-2	14	once	NA	TRBJ2-7	TGCGCAAGGAGCTCTAACAGGAACTCCTACGAGCAGTACTTC	CARSSNRNSYEQYF
TRBV29-1	12	many	NA	TRBJ2-5	TGCAGCGCTCAGACAAGCGGAGAGACCCAGTACTTC	CSAQTSGETQYF
TRBV19	15	NA	NA	TRBJ2-3	TGTGCCAGTACCAGGGATGGTGGAATTCGTGATATGCAGTATTTT	CASTRDGGIRDMQYF
TRBV28	13	NA	NA	TRBJ1-3	TGTGCCAGGAAGTTTCCGGGTGGAAACACCATATATTTT	CARKFPGGNTIYF
TRBV4-2	16	NA	TRBD2	TRBJ2-7	TGTGCCAGCAGCCAAGATAGGACTAGCGGGTACTACGAGCACTACTTC	CASSQDRTSGYYEHYF
TRBV7-9	11	NA	NA	TRBJ2-5	TGTGCCGGCAGCCTGAAAGAGATCCATTACTTC	CAGSLKEIHYF
TRBV12-3/TRBV12-4	15	NA	NA	TRBJ2-1	TGTGCCAGCAGTTTCGCGGGGACCTCCAACAACGAGCAGTTCTTC	CASSFAGTSNNEQFF
TRBV12-3/TRBV12-4	14	NA	NA	TRBJ2-3	TGTGCCAGCAGTTTGGGGAGGACTCTAGATACGCAGTATTTT	CASSLGRTLDTQYF
TRBV11-3	13	NA	NA	TRBJ2-3	TGTGCTAGTAGCTTGGGGGACACAGATACGCAGTATTTT	CASSLGDTDTQYF
TRBV4-3	14	NA	NA	TRBJ2-2	TGCGCCATCAGCCAGGGTCTGAACACCGGGGAGCTGTTTTTT	CAISQGLNTGELFF
TRBV7-9	13	NA	NA	TRBJ1-1	TGTGACAGCAGCTTATCCGCGAACACTGAAGCCTTCTTT	CDSSLSANTEAFF
TRBV11-3	15	NA	TRBD2	TRBJ2-3	TGTACTAGCAACCCGGGGGGACTCCAGGGCGGAACGCAGTACTTT	CTSNPGGLQGGTQYF
TRBV6-1	15	NA	TRBD2	TRBJ2-7	TGTGCCAGCAGTGTGGGAGCGGGAGGGCCTGACGAACAGAACTTC	CASSVGAGGPDEQNF
TRBV11-2	18	NA	TRBD2	TRBJ2-3	TGTGCCAACAGCGAGGCCCCACATAGACTAGCGGCCACAGATACGCAGTATTTT	CANSEAPHRLAATDTQYF
TRBV4-3	19	medium-sized	TRBD1	TRBJ2-2	TGCGCCAGCAGCCAAGATCCCCTGGGGACAGGGCCGAACACCGGGGAGCTGTTTTTT	CASSQDPLGTGPNTGELFF
TRBV4-2	13	NA	NA	TRBJ2-7	TGTGCCAGGAGCCAGCGTTGCGAGGGGGAGCAGTACTTC	CARSQRCEGEQYF
TRBV11-1	13	NA	NA	TRBJ2-3	TGTGTCAGCAACTCGATCCGAACAGGTACGCAGTATTTT	CVSNSIRTGTQYF
TRBV6-4	15	NA	NA	TRBJ2-1	TGTGTCAGCAGTGATTATAGCGGCTCCCACAATGAGCAGTTCTTC	CVSSDYSGSHNEQFF
TRBV5-1	17	many	NA	TRBJ1-1	TGCGCCAGCAGCTTGACGGGGTTACAACTCTCGAACACTGAAGCTTTCTTT	CASSLTGLQLSNTEAFF
TRBV29-1	14	once	TRBD1	TRBJ2-2	TGCAGCGTTGTGACAGGGACAAACACCGGGGAGCTGTTTTTT	CSVVTGTNTGELFF
TRBV5-1	16	NA	TRBD2	TRBJ2-5	TGCACCAGCAGCTCCGGACTAGCGGGAGGAGTCAAGATCCAGTACTTC	CTSSSGLAGGVKIQYF
TRBV4-3	16	NA	NA	TRBJ2-1	TGCGCCAGCAGCCAATTCCCCTCCCAGGCGCACAATGAGCAGTTCTTC	CASSQFPSQAHNEQFF
TRBV29-1	15	NA	NA	TRBJ1-1	TGCAGCCTTGCCCCAGGATTGGGAATGAACACTGAAGCTTTCTTT	CSLAPGLGMNTEAFF
TRBV7-2	16	NA	TRBD1	TRBJ1-3	TGTGCCAGCAGCTTAGACGTCACAGGGGTGCGAAACACCATATATTTT	CASSLDVTGVRNTIYF
TRBV28	14	many	NA	TRBJ1-5	TGTGCCAGCACCCCAGGGGACGGCAATCAGCCCCAGCATTTT	CASTPGDGNQPQHF
TRBV28	15	few	NA	TRBJ2-6	TGTGTCAGCAGTTCACAGGGCTCTGGGGCCAACGCCCTGACTTTC	CVSSSQGSGANALTF
TRBV10-3	13	NA	NA	TRBJ1-5	TGTACCATCAGTGACGGGGAGAATCAGCCCCAGCGTTTC	CTISDGENQPQRF
TRBV24-1	12	medium-sized	NA	TRBJ2-1	TGTGCCACCAGTGAACTTCAAGGCGAGCAGTTCTTC	CATSELQGEQFF
TRBV12-3/TRBV12-4	13	NA	NA	TRBJ2-5	TGTGCCAGCAGTCGAAGCGGGACAGATGCCCAGTACTTC	CASSRSGTDAQYF
TRBV28	14	NA	NA	TRBJ2-7	TGTGCCGTCCTACGAGCGAGGTTGTCCTACGAGCAGTACTTC	CAVLRARLSYEQYF
TRBV12-3/TRBV12-4	18	NA	TRBD2	TRBJ2-3	TGTGCCAGCAATCCAAGAATGATTAGCGGGAATGTATCAGATACGCAGTATTTT	CASNPRMISGNVSDTQYF